These T cell receptor beta chains were read from a single sample in a study of T cell repertoires in cytomegalovirus infection. TCRdb redid the calling of the reads with MiXCR, one entry per CDR3 protein. The sample consists of 500,000 to 600,000 distinct CDR3 sequences, about 17% of them appearing once. Material: CD8+ T cells from PBMCs. These receptors all stem from a human donor in good health (CMV status not recorded). Some clones in this sample may be carry-over from other donors' samples. The CDR3 runs from the conserved cysteine through the conserved F or W. The D gene is left open where the match is weak. For some rows the clone size is stated as once, few or many, or as a class when expanded; others skip it.

abundance	v_gene	d_gene	j_gene	CDR3aa
few	TRBV5-1	TRBD2	TRBJ2-1	CASSLALASGSSYNEQFF
few	TRBV30	TRBD2	TRBJ2-7	CAWSHTSGSYEQYF
many	TRBV27	-	TRBJ2-5	CASSLSPRRGQETQYF
many	TRBV28	-	TRBJ1-4	CASSPVGENEKLFF
many	TRBV6-1	TRBD1	TRBJ2-1	CASLDLGTGVHNEQFF
-	TRBV5-1	TRBD2	TRBJ2-3	CASSSTSSGGTPDTQYF
few	TRBV13	TRBD2	TRBJ2-1	CASSSPPLLAVSYNEQFF
-	TRBV19	-	TRBJ2-7	CASSLKGRFTSYEQYF
many	TRBV7-2	-	TRBJ1-1	CASSANLWHTEAFF
few	TRBV19	TRBD2	TRBJ2-7	CASSPTSGRAYEQYF
-	TRBV6-6	-	TRBJ1-4	CASSYPGTTVWEKLFF
few	TRBV20-1	-	TRBJ1-3	CSAIGNTIYF
-	TRBV6-1	-	TRBJ2-3	CASSEGQPDTQYF
-	TRBV9	TRBD2	TRBJ2-5	CASSVAHGGGQETQYF
-	TRBV20-1	TRBD1	TRBJ2-7	CSASPLGQESYEQYF
-	TRBV11-3	-	TRBJ2-3	CASSEPQGGTTDTQYF
many	TRBV12-3/TRBV12-4	-	TRBJ2-5	CASSPGAGEGTQYF
many	TRBV6-1	-	TRBJ1-4	CASSEWIMGSFGEKLFF
many	TRBV7-9	TRBD1	TRBJ2-1	CASMAGGPYNEQFF
-	TRBV19	-	TRBJ1-5	CASTETAPYSNQPQHF
few	TRBV20-1	-	TRBJ1-2	CSANDLSNYGYTF
many	TRBV6-1	TRBD1	TRBJ2-7	CASSATGGESYEQYF
many	TRBV12-3/TRBV12-4	TRBD2	TRBJ2-1	CASSLQGLAGGNEQFF
few	TRBV7-9	-	TRBJ2-3	CASSLSGATTDTQYF
many	TRBV7-8	TRBD1	TRBJ1-1	CASRPDRMNTEAFF
many	TRBV12-3/TRBV12-4	TRBD1	TRBJ2-3	CASSSDRRSHTDTQYF
-	TRBV24-1	TRBD2	TRBJ2-2	CATSPPGAQREENTGELFF
many	TRBV7-3	-	TRBJ1-2	CASSEFHHPTYNYGYTF
many	TRBV27	TRBD2	TRBJ2-3	CASSSGTSGGNTDTQYF
many	TRBV5-4	TRBD2	TRBJ2-1	CASSLKRERRNEQFF
many	TRBV28	-	TRBJ1-1	CASSFWGMNTEAFF
-	TRBV20-1	-	TRBJ2-1	CSAHRDTYNEQFF
-	TRBV5-4	-	TRBJ2-7	CASSLGGVEDEQYF
-	TRBV3-1	-	TRBJ2-7	CASSQEEEGYEQYF
-	TRBV24-1	TRBD1	TRBJ1-2	CATSDGQGVGYTF
-	TRBV20-1	-	TRBJ2-2	CSARESQPNTGELFF
many	TRBV7-9	-	TRBJ2-7	CASSARGAVEQYF
many	TRBV7-9	-	TRBJ2-7	CASSSRGKPYEQYF
-	TRBV19	-	TRBJ1-2	CASNKGYGYTF
few	TRBV15	-	TRBJ2-7	CATSRGAARTYEQYF
many	TRBV11-2	-	TRBJ2-7	CASRSGEQYF
few	TRBV6-5	-	TRBJ2-1	CASKTSDYNEQFF
many	TRBV7-9	-	TRBJ1-1	CASSLLGGEAFF
many	TRBV7-9	TRBD1	TRBJ2-2	CASSFLSRLDRGLPGELFF
-	TRBV20-1	-	TRBJ1-5	CSATARRDPRQPQHF
-	TRBV14	-	TRBJ2-3	CASNKGRQGPRLSTDTQYF
many	TRBV28	-	TRBJ1-1	CASTQGGTEAFF
many	TRBV11-1	TRBD1	TRBJ1-2	CASSPNIGQGALYGYTF
once	TRBV4-2	TRBD2	TRBJ2-7	CASSPDRTSGGYEQYF
few	TRBV6-1	TRBD2	TRBJ2-1	CASSQRGALNEQFF
few	TRBV9	-	TRBJ1-1	CASSLTPRNTEAFF